These 25 T cell receptor beta chains were sequenced from one sample in a study of beta chain features in type 1 diabetes. Expressed TCRB transcripts were sequenced, since all the RNA that had been isolated was reverse transcribed. TCRdb keeps only in-frame clones here, not all; method: immunoSEQ multiplex PCR. The sample lists a few hundred thousand clones, 8.5% to 10% occurring once. Notes on the study in general: TCRB CDR3s from Type 1 diabetes patients were moderately but significantly shorter in all four CD4+ subsets.

Their target antigens are unknown. Sequencing was done on a sample of central memory CD4+ T cells from blood. The receptors were sampled from a man aged 25 to 40 with type 1 diabetes.

Only a few counts were recorded for this clone. The chain combines TRBV30 with TRBJ1-6; 8 nucleotides agree with TRBD1. This CDR3 region has 13 residues. Trimming at V came to 4 bases and at J to 11 bases, leaving 7 bases not matched to a gene. Germline V gene data show CDR1 as GTSNPN and CDR2 as SVGIG (reference sequence). The CDR3 sequence: CAWTRQGRTPLHF. CDR3 DNA: TGTGCCTGGACCCGACAGGGGAGAACACCCCTCCACTTT.

This clone was seen more than once but under ten times. The chain is built from TRBV6-1 and TRBJ2-1; tentatively, D is TRBD2 (6 bases). The germline gives CDR1 MNHNS, CDR2 SASEGT. Trimming took 10 bases from V and 6 from J, leaving 16 bases between them. There are 13 residues in the CDR3. In DNA form, the CDR3 reads TGTGCCATCAAGGGAGTCGGGAGCAATGAGCAGTTCTTC. It translates to CAIKGVGSNEQFF.

The table lists this clone with a few counts. The rearrangement uses TRBV11-2 and TRBJ2-5; TRBD1 matches 10 bases. Germline assignment: CDR1 SGHAT and CDR2 FQNNGV. CDR3 size: 15 residues. The junction had 7 bases not matched to a gene; V was cut back by 5 bases and J by 4 bases. The CDR3: CASSLDRGPGETQYF. The CDR3, as DNA: TGTGCCAGCAGCCTCGACAGGGGGCCGGGAGAGACCCAGTACTTC.

The chain links TRBV27 to TRBJ2-3; D is unresolved. The V gene's germline CDR1 is MNHEY and CDR2 SMNVEV (reference sequence). This CDR3 spans 14 amino acids. Trimming took 6 bases from V and 2 from J, leaving 12 bases between them. CDR3 in amino acids: CASSKFPDTDTQYF. The CDR3 coding sequence is TGTGCCAGCAGCAAGTTTCCTGACACAGATACGCAGTATTTT.

The J gene is TRBJ1-1, the V gene TRBV5-4; a weak D match, TRBD1 (6 bases). This CDR3 is 15 amino acids long. Deletions cut 4 bases from V and 4 bases from J, with 17 bases between. Germline V CDR1 and CDR2: SGHNT, YYREEE (reference sequence). The DNA for the CDR3 is TGTGCCAGCAGCCAAGAAGGCAGGGGACGCACTGAAGCTTTCTTT. Its translation is CASSQEGRGRTEAFF.

This chain connects TRBV5-5 to TRBJ1-1; 9 nucleotides align to TRBD1. The J segment lost 1 base and the V segment lost 4 bases, leaving 5 bases of the junction unmatched. The CDR3 runs to 15 residues. The germline CDR1 and CDR2 sequences are SGHKS and YYEKEE (reference sequence). This chain's CDR3 is CASSRKTGGNTEAFF. DNA of the CDR3: TGTGCCAGCAGCCGCAAGACAGGGGGGAACACTGAAGCTTTCTTT.

J is TRBJ2-1 and V is TRBV7-2, with 11 nucleotides matching TRBD2. The V gene's germline CDR1 is SGHTA and CDR2 FQGNSA. J lost 6 bases, V lost 5 bases, and 3 bases had no gene match. The CDR3 extends over 14 amino acids. Written as DNA, the CDR3 is TGTGCCAGCAGCCCGACTAGCGGGATCAATGAGCAGTTCTTC. Its translation: CASSPTSGINEQFF.

The genes are TRBV29-1 and TRBJ1-4; TRBD1 might be the D (5 bases). The V gene's germline CDR1 is SQVTM and CDR2 ANQGSEA. CDR3 length equals 13 residues. The CDR3 reads CCGMGQANEKLFF. The CDR3 bases are TGCTGCGGAATGGGGCAAGCTAATGAAAAACTGTTTTTT.

The chain combines TRBV19 with TRBJ2-5; D unclear. Germline CDR1 and CDR2: LNHDA and SQIVND (reference sequence). V was clipped by 3 bases and J by 5 bases, with 13 bases between them. The CDR3 covers 14 residues. The CDR3 here is CASSMTNGWETQYF. The CDR3 DNA sequence: TGTGCCAGTAGTATGACGAATGGGTGGGAGACCCAGTACTTC.

This clone appeared a few times. The chain links TRBV30 to TRBJ2-7; 13 positions agree with TRBD2. Germline assignment: CDR1 GTSNPN and CDR2 SVGIG (reference sequence). This CDR3 region has 16 residues. The J segment lost 4 bases and the V segment lost 2 bases, leaving 8 bases of the junction unmatched. CDR3 protein: CAWSIGGTSGKYEQYF. DNA for the CDR3: TGTGCCTGGAGTATAGGAGGGACTAGCGGGAAGTACGAGCAGTACTTC. Full variable domain (missing parts from reference TRBV30 and TRBJ2-7): SQTIHQWPATLVQPVGSPLSLECTVEGTSNPNLYWYRQAAGRGLQLLFYSVGIGQISSEVPQNLSASRPQDRQFILSSKKLLLSDSGFYLCAWSIGGTSGKYEQYFGPGTRLTVT.

With respect to this clone: Additional DNA sequences in this sample encode the identical CDR3. The genes are TRBV19 and TRBJ1-2, with 7 nucleotides matching TRBD1. Germline loops: CDR1 LNHDA, CDR2 SQIVND (reference sequence). Germline trimming cut 3 bases from V and 5 bases from J; bases unmatched to any gene: 3. The CDR3 contains 13 residues. The CDR3 loop reads CASSIQGDYGYTF. As DNA, the CDR3 is TGTGCCAGTAGTATCCAGGGGGATTATGGCTACACCTTC. The whole variable domain, remainder taken from reference TRBV19 and TRBJ1-2, is DGGITQSPKYLFRKEGQNVTLSCEQNLNHDAMYWYRQDPGQGLRLIYYSQIVNDFQKGDIAEGYSVSREKKESFPLTVTSAQKNPTAFYLCASSIQGDYGYTFGSGTRLTVV.

The chain carries TRBV6-5 and TRBJ2-7; TRBD2 agrees at 12 bases. The CDR3 totals 16 residues. V lost 4 bases, J lost 3 bases, and 7 bases stayed unmatched. Germline-derived CDR1 and CDR2 are MNHEY and SVGAGI. The CDR3 coding sequence is TGTGCCAGCAGTTCCTCACTAGCGGGAGGCCTCTACGAGCAGTACTTC. Its protein is CASSSSLAGGLYEQYF.

Only a few counts were recorded for this clone. The chain combines TRBV30 with TRBJ2-1, with D perhaps matching TRBD2 (6 bases). The CDR3 totals 11 residues. Trimming took 7 bases from V and 6 from J, leaving 10 bases between them. Germline V gene sequence: CDR1 GTSNPN, CDR2 SVGIG (reference sequence). CDR3 amino acids: CASGTANEQFF. CDR3 DNA sequence: TGTGCCTCCGGGACTGCCAATGAGCAGTTCTTC.

This clone has more than one count but fewer than ten. The chain employs TRBV28 and TRBJ1-1; 9 bases fit TRBD1. From germline, CDR1 is MDHEN and CDR2 SYDVKM. The V and J ends lost 6 bases and 4 bases, in that order; junction bases with no gene match: 6. This CDR3 spans 14 amino acids. This chain's CDR3 is CASSRTGAATEAFF. In DNA, the CDR3 is TGTGCCAGCAGCCGGACAGGGGCGGCCACTGAAGCTTTCTTT.

This clone was seen only a few times. V usage is TRBV5-1 and J usage is TRBJ2-1; TRBD1 might be the D (6 bases). Per the germline V gene, CDR1 is SGHRS and CDR2 is YFSETQ. The CDR3 totals 12 residues. Trimming left V 3 bases short and J 9 bases short, with 10 bases between. The DNA for the CDR3 is TGCGCCAGCAGCTCCGGGACAAGTGAGCAGTTCTTC. Translation: CASSSGTSEQFF.

This clone has a count of ten or more. V usage is TRBV18 and J usage is TRBJ1-5; unclear D gene. V was shortened by 4 bases and J by 4 bases, with 11 bases between the two germline ends. The CDR3 loop spans 14 amino acids. The germline V gene encodes CDR1 KGHSH and CDR2 LQKENI. The CDR3 reads CASSRRRENQPQHF. CDR3 coding DNA: TGTGCCAGCTCACGTAGAAGGGAGAATCAGCCCCAGCATTTT.

This clone was seen many times. The chain uses TRBV19 and TRBJ2-2, with 7 bases identical to TRBD1. In germline, CDR1 is LNHDA, CDR2 SQIVND (reference sequence). The V segment lost 10 bases and the J segment 4 bases; nucleotides outside the gene matches: 6. The CDR3 has 13 amino acids. CDR3 protein: CATETGITGELFF. Here the CDR3 DNA reads TGTGCCACTGAGACAGGGATCACCGGGGAGCTGTTTTTT.

This clone was detected only a few times. The chain employs TRBV5-1 and TRBJ1-1; a possible D gene is TRBD1 (5 bases). The CDR3 totals 14 residues. Germline CDR1 SGHRS, CDR2 YFSETQ. Trimming left V 7 bases short and J 4 bases short, with 17 bases between. CDR3 DNA sequence: TGCGCCAGCCAGGCTGGGGGTTTGGGCACTGAAGCTTTCTTT. It yields the protein CASQAGGLGTEAFF.

The chain employs TRBV6-5 and TRBJ2-7, with a possible D match to TRBD2 (6 bases). CDR3 length: 13 amino acids. The germline V and J ends were trimmed by 3 bases and 4 bases, with 10 bases remaining between them. Looked up from germline, CDR1 is MNHEY and CDR2 is SVGAGI. The CDR3 nucleotides read TGTGCCAGCAGTTATAGTCGGGGGTACGAGCAGTACTTC. Translating gives CASSYSRGYEQYF.

This clone has only a few counts. The V gene is TRBV2, the J gene TRBJ1-6, with TRBD1 as a possible D gene (5 bases). Germline-derived CDR1 and CDR2 are SNHLY and FYNNEI. The CDR3 totals 12 residues. Trimming took off 6 bases at V and 10 bases at J, with 10 bases between the two ends. CDR3 nucleotide sequence: TGTGCCAGCAGGGCGGACAACTCACCCCTCCACTTT. Encoded protein: CASRADNSPLHF.

This clone has more than one count but fewer than ten. The chain uses TRBV18 and TRBJ2-1; no clear D. Trimming removed 0 bases from V and 10 bases from J, with 4 bases in between. Per germline, CDR1 KGHSH and CDR2 LQKENI. The CDR3 consists of 11 residues. The DNA for the CDR3 is TGTGCCAGCTCACCACCAGGGGAGCAGTTCTTC. Protein product: CASSPPGEQFF.

This clone came up a few times. The V gene is TRBV5-4, the J gene TRBJ2-1; possibly TRBD1 or TRBD2 for D (5 bases each). CDR3 length: 15 amino acids. Germline-derived CDR1 and CDR2 are SGHNT and YYREEE (reference sequence). The V end lost 5 bases, the J end lost 6 bases, and 18 bases lay between the germline ends. CDR3 DNA sequence: TGTGCCAGCAGTCGCCGGGACGGCATTCTCAATGAGCAGTTCTTC. Protein product: CASSRRDGILNEQFF.

The genes are TRBV27 and TRBJ2-7; 12 bases are a match to TRBD2. With V trimmed by 3 bases and J by 5 bases, 2 bases remained unmatched. The CDR3 loop spans 14 amino acids. Germline lookup yields CDR1 MNHEY and CDR2 SMNVEV (reference sequence). CDR3 protein: CASSFRLAGDEQYF. The CDR3 coding sequence is TGTGCCAGCAGTTTCCGACTAGCGGGAGACGAGCAGTACTTC.

The J gene is TRBJ1-1, the V gene TRBV10-1, with 8 bases identical to TRBD1. Unmatched junction bases numbered 5, after V lost 8 bases and J lost 3 bases. This CDR3 spans 13 amino acids. The germline V gene encodes CDR1 WNHNN and CDR2 SYGVQD (reference sequence). CDR3 bases: TGCGCCAGCCCTTCGACAGGGGACACTGAAGCTTTCTTT. It translates to CASPSTGDTEAFF.

The chain combines TRBV18 with TRBJ1-3; a possible D gene is TRBD1 (6 bases). This CDR3 contains 16 residues. Trimming shortened V by 3 bases and J by 0 bases, and 12 bases separated the two germline ends. Germline values: CDR1 KGHSH, CDR2 LQKENI. The CDR3 spells CASSPMTGRSGNTIYF. CDR3 coding DNA: TGTGCCAGCTCACCGATGACAGGCCGCTCTGGAAACACCATATATTTT.